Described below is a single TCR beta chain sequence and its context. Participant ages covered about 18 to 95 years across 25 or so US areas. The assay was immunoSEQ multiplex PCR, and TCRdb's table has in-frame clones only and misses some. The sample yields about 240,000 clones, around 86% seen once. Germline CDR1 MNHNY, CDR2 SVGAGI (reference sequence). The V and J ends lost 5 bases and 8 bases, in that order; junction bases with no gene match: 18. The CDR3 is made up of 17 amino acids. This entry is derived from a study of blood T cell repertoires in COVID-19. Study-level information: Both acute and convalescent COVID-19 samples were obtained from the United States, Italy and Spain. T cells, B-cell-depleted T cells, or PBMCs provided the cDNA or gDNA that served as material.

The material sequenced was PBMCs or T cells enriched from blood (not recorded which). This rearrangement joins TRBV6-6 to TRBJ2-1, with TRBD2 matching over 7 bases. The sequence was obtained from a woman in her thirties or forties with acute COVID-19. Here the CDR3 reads CASSPGKRLAHSYEQFF. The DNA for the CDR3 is TGTGCCAGCAGTCCAGGGAAGAGACTAGCCCACTCGTATGAGCAGTTCTTC.